Listed here are 7 T cell receptor beta chains from one sample, sequenced in a study of shared clonotypes between healthy human individuals. The method was immunoSEQ multiplex PCR; TCRdb's version includes in-frame clones alone and lacks a portion of them. The sample has roughly 2,500,000 clones, 93% seen once. Sequenced sample: naive CD4+ T cells from PBMCs. Noted subset: CD45RA+ positively selected. All receptors derive from a young man in good health. Some clones in this sample may be carry-over from other donors' samples.

This clone was counted a few times. For the CDR3, the DNA is TGTGCCAGCTCAGAATACCAGGGTTTCCTCGACTATGGCTACACCTTC. Amino acids: CASSEYQGFLDYGYTF. This chain connects TRBV18 to TRBJ1-2; TRBD1 is a possible D gene (5 bases). The V end lost 5 bases, the J end lost 3 bases, and 19 bases lay between the germline ends. The germline CDR1 and CDR2 sequences are KGHSH and LQKENI. The CDR3 sequence is 16 residues long.

This chain joins TRBV11-2 and TRBJ2-7, with TRBD2 identical over 8 bases. From germline, CDR1 is SGHAT and CDR2 FQNNGV. The CDR3 spans 15 residues. Trimming removed 2 bases from V and 1 base from J; junction bases left unmatched: 4. The CDR3 DNA reads as TGTGCCAGCAGCTTAAGACTAGCGCCTTCCTACGAGCAGTACTTC. Its translation: CASSLRLAPSYEQYF. Together with reference TRBV11-2 and TRBJ2-7, the CDR3 gives the full variable domain: EAGVAQSPRYKIIEKRQSVAFWCNPISGHATLYWYQQILGQGPKLLIQFQNNGVVDDSQLPKDRFSAERLKGVDSTLKIQPAKLEDSAVYLCASSLRLAPSYEQYFGPGTRLTVT.

The chain employs TRBV7-8 and TRBJ2-7; the match to TRBD1 covers 9 bases. Unmatched junction bases numbered 9, after V lost 3 bases and J lost 9 bases. This CDR3 has 14 residues. CDR1 is SGHVS and CDR2 is FQNEAQ in the germline V gene. The CDR3 region has the DNA TGTGCCAGCAGCTTGACAGGGGGGCAGACAGGGCAGTACTTC. Translated: CASSLTGGQTGQYF.

V is TRBV7-7 and J is TRBJ2-1, with TRBD2 matching 11 bases. The germline V gene has CDR1 SSHAT and CDR2 FNYEAQ (reference sequence). The V and J ends lost 5 bases and 2 bases, in that order; junction bases with no gene match: 5. This CDR3 has 16 amino acids. CDR3 sequence: CASSETSGNAYNEQFF. As DNA, the CDR3 is TGTGCCAGCAGCGAGACTAGCGGGAACGCCTACAATGAGCAGTTCTTC.

This sequence joins TRBV19 and TRBJ1-2; D might be TRBD1 (5 bases). From germline, CDR1 is LNHDA and CDR2 SQIVND (reference sequence). The CDR3 is 18 amino acids. V lost 1 base to trimming and J lost 4 bases, with 22 bases between them. CDR3 coding DNA: TGTGCCAGTAGTATAGGGAACAGCCGCCCGTGGGGGTCCTATGGCTACACCTTC. This codes for CASSIGNSRPWGSYGYTF.

The CDR3 bases are TGTGCCAGCAGCCCCGCATCAGGGACAGATACGCAGTATTTT. This encodes CASSPASGTDTQYF. The V and J genes are TRBV9 and TRBJ2-3, with D maybe TRBD1 (5 bases). The CDR3 spans 14 residues. Trimming stripped 4 bases from V and 3 bases from J, with 12 bases between. CDR1 and CDR2 (germline): SGDLS, YYNGEE.

The chain joins TRBV21-1 to TRBJ1-4; TRBD1 reflects the table's D call only, with no check against the DNA. TRBV21-1 is described as a pseudogene. The CDR3 is made up of 16 amino acids. The CDR3 reads CASSKKGRPTNEKLFF. In DNA form, the CDR3 reads TGTGCCAGCAGCAAAAAGGGGCGACCAACTAATGAAAAACTGTTTTTT.